This T cell receptor (beta chain) is drawn from a study of shared clonotypes between healthy human individuals. With regard to this clone: Its antigen remains unidentified.

Some clones are missing from TCRdb's copy, which holds only in-frame ones; the method was immunoSEQ multiplex PCR. The data hold around 2,000,000 clones, with over 85% observed a single time. Study-wide results and limits: Enrolling few donors narrowed the genetic and exposure-history diversity that was represented.

Naivety among CD8 cells was defined by CD45RO negativity and positive CCR7 selection, thereby excluding terminally differentiated effector memory CD45RA+ cells. The receptor comes from a man between 18 and 35 years old in good health. The sample was naive CD8+ T cells sorted from blood.

CDR3 DNA: TGCAGCGTTGAAGGATGGATAAGGCAGTATGAAGCTCGGGTGATGAACACTGAAGCTTTCTTT. This sequence encodes CSVEGWIRQYEARVMNTEAFF. This chain links TRBV29-1 with TRBJ1-1; no clear D. The ends were cut back, 1 base at V and 0 bases at J, with 30 bases in the middle. The CDR3 covers 21 residues. Germline assignment: CDR1 SQVTM and CDR2 ANQGSEA.